Reported below is one T cell receptor beta chain. This entry belongs to a study of blood T cell repertoires in COVID-19. The CDR3 has 15 residues. V lost 4 bases, J lost 3 bases, and 13 bases lay in between. Germline V CDR1 and CDR2: PRHDT, FYEKMQ (reference sequence). Method: immunoSEQ multiplex PCR; TCRdb's copy keeps in-frame clones and lacks some. The table lists 200,000 to 300,000 clones, around 92% of them singletons, with less than 4.5% in the top ten. Participants were aged about 18 to 100 years, lived in 20 to 30 US areas, and enrolled virtually. Participants' own reports of clinical history determined their cohort assignment.

V and J are TRBV13 and TRBJ1-3; TRBD1 might be the D (5 bases). The TCR was taken from a young woman with acute COVID-19. Material: PBMCs or T cells enriched from blood (not recorded which). This CDR3 reads CASSSGGAGGNTIYF. The CDR3 DNA reads as TGTGCCAGCAGCTCCGGAGGGGCGGGTGGAAACACCATATATTTT.